One T cell receptor (beta chain) is described in this entry. This record comes from a study of cytomegalovirus exposure and HLA in healthy donors. The PCR contained 60 Vbeta and 13 Jbeta primers. The repertoire was sequenced with immunoSEQ multiplex PCR; TCRdb's copy has only in-frame clones and lacks some. The data contain 65,000 to 95,000 clones, less than 85% of them singletons. J was trimmed by 2 bases and V by 0 bases; bases with no gene match: 5. Germline-derived CDR1 and CDR2 are SGHKS and YYEKEE (reference sequence). The CDR3 contains 15 residues. The receptor was isolated from a human donor in good health. Material for sequencing was PBMCs. V gene TRBV5-5 combines with J gene TRBJ2-7, with 7 bases lining up with TRBD1. CDR3 coding DNA: TGTGCCAGCAGCTTGGTAGGGGGCCCCGCCTACGAGCAGTACTTC. Translation gives CASSLVGGPAYEQYF.